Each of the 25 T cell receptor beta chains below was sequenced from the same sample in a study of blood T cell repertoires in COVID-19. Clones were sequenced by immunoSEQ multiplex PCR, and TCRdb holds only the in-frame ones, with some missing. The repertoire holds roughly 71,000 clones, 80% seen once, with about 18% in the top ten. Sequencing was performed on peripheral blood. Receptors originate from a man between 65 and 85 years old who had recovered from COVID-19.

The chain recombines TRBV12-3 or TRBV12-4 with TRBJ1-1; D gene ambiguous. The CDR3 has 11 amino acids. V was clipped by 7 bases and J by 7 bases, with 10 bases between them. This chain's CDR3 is CASNSGSEAFF. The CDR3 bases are TGTGCCAGCAATTCAGGAAGTGAAGCTTTCTTT.

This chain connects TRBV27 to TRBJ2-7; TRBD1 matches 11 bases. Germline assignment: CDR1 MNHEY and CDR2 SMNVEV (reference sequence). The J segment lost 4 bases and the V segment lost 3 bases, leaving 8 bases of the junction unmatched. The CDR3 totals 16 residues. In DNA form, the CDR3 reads TGTGCCAGCAGTTTGGGCGGGGACAGGGGGAAATACGAGCAGTACTTC. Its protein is CASSLGGDRGKYEQYF.

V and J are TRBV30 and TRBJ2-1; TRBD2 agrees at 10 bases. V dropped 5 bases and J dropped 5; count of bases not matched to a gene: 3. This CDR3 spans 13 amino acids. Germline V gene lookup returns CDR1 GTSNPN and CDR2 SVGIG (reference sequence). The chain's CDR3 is CAWELAGNNEQFF. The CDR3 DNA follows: TGTGCCTGGGAACTAGCGGGAAACAATGAGCAGTTCTTC.

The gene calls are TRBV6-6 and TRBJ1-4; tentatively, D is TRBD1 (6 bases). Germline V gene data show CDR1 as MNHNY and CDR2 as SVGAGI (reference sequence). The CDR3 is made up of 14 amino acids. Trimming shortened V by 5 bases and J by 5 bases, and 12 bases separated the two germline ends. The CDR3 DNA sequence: TGTGCCAGCAGTGTAACAGGGCTAAATGAAAAACTGTTTTTT. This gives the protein CASSVTGLNEKLFF.

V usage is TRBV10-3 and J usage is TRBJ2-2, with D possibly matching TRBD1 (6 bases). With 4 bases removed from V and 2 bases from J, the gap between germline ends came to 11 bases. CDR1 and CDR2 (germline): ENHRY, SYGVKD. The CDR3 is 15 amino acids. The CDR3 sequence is CAISVTGRNTGELFF. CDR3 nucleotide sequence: TGTGCCATCAGTGTCACAGGGCGCAACACCGGGGAGCTGTTTTTT.

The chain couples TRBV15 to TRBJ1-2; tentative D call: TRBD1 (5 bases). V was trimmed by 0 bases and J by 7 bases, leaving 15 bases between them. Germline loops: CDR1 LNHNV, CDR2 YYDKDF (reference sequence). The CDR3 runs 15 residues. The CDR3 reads CATSRDGSGASGYTF. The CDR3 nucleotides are TGTGCCACCAGCAGAGATGGGAGCGGGGCTAGTGGCTACACCTTC.

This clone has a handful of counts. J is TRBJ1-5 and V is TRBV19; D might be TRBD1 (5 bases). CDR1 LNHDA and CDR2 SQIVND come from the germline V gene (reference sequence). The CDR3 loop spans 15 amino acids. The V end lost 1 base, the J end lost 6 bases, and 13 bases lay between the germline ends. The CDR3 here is CASSIVRQGGQPQHF. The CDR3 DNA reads TGTGCCAGTAGTATAGTTAGGCAGGGCGGTCAGCCCCAGCATTTT.

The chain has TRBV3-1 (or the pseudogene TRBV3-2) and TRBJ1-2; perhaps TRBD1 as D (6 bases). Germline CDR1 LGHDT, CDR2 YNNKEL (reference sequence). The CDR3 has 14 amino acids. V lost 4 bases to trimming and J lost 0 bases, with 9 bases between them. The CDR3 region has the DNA TGTGCCAGCAGCCCCCGGACAGCTAACTATGGCTACACCTTC. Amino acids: CASSPRTANYGYTF.

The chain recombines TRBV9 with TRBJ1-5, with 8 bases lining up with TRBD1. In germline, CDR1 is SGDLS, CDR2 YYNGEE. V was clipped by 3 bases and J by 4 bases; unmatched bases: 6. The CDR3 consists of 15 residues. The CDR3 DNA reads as TGTGCCAGCAGCGCACAGGGGGATCAGAATCAGCCCCAGCATTTT. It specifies CASSAQGDQNQPQHF. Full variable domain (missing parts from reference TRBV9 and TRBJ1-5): DSGVTQTPKHLITATGQRVTLRCSPRSGDLSVYWYQQSLDQGLQFLIQYYNGEERAKGNILERFSAQQFPDLHSELNLSSLELGDSALYFCASSAQGDQNQPQHFGDGTRLSIL.

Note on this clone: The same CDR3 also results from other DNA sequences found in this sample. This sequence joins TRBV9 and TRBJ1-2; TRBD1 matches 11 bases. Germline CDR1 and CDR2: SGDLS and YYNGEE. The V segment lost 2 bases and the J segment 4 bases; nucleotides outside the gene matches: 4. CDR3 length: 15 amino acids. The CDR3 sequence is CASSVGQGAGYGYTF. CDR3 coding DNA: TGTGCCAGCAGCGTTGGACAGGGGGCCGGCTATGGCTACACCTTC.

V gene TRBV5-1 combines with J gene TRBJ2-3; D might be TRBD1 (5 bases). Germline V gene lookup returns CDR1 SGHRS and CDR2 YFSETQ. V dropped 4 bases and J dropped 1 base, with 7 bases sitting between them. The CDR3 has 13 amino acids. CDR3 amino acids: CASSEQGTDTQYF. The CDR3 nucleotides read TGCGCCAGCAGCGAACAGGGCACAGATACGCAGTATTTT.

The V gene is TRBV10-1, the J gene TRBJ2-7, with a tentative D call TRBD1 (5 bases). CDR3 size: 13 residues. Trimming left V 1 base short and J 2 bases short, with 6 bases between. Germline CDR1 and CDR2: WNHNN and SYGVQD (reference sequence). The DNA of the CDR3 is TGCGCCAGCAGTGAGTACAGGACCTACGAGCAGTACTTC. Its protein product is CASSEYRTYEQYF.

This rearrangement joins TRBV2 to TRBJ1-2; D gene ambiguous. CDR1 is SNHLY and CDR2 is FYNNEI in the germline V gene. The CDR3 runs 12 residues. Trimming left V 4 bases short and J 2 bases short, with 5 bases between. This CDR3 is CASSVENYGYTF. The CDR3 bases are TGTGCCAGCAGTGTGGAGAACTATGGCTACACCTTC.

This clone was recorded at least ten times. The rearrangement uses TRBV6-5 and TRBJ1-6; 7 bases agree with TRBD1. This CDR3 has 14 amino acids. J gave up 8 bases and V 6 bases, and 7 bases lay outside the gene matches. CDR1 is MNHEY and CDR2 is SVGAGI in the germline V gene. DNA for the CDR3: TGTGCCAGCAGCATAGACAGGGTTGATTCACCCCTCCACTTT. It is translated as CASSIDRVDSPLHF.

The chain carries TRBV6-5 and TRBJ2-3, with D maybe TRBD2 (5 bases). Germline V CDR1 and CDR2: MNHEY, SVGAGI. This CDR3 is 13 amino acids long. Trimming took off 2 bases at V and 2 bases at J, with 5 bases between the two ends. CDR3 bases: TGTGCCAGCAGTTACCTAGCCACAGATACGCAGTATTTT. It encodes CASSYLATDTQYF.

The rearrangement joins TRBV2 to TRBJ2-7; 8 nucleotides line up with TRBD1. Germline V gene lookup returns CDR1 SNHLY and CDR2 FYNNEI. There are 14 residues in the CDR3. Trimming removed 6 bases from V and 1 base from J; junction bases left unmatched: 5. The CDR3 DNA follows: TGTGCCAGCAGCCCGGGACAGGCTTCCTACGAGCAGTACTTC. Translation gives CASSPGQASYEQYF.

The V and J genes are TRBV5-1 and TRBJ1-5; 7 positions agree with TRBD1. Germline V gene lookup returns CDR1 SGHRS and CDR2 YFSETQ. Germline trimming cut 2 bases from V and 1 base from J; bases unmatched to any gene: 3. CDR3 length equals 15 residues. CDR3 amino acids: CASSLQGLSNQPQHF. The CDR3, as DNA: TGCGCCAGCAGCTTACAGGGGCTGAGCAATCAGCCCCAGCATTTT.

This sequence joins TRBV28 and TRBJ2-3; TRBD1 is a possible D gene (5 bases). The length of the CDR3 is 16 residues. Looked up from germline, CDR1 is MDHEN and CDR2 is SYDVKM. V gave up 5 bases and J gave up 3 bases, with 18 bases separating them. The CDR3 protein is CASSGRQSVGTDTQYF. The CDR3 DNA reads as TGTGCCAGCAGTGGTAGACAGTCCGTTGGAACAGATACGCAGTATTTT.

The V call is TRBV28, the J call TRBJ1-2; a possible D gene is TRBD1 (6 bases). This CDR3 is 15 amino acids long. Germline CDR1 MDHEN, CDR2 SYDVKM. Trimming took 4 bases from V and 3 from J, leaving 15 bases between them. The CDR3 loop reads CASSSETGIDYGYTF. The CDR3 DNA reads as TGTGCCAGCAGTTCCGAAACAGGGATTGACTATGGCTACACCTTC.

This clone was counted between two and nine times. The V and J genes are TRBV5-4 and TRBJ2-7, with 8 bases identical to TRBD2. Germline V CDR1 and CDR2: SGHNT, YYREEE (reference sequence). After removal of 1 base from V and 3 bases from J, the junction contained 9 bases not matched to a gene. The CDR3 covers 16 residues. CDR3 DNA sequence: TGTGCCAGCAGCTTGCGCCCCAGCGGGGGCCTCTACGAGCAGTACTTC. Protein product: CASSLRPSGGLYEQYF. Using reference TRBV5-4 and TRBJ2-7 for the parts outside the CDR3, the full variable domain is ETGVTQSPTHLIKTRGQQVTLRCSSQSGHNTVSWYQQALGQGPQFIFQYYREEENGRGNFPPRFSGLQFPNYSSELNVNALELDDSALYLCASSLRPSGGLYEQYFGPGTRLTVT.

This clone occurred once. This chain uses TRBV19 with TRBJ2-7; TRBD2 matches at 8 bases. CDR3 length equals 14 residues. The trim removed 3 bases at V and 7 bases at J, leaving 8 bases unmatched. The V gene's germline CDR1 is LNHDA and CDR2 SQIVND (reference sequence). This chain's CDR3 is CASSIGRGGGEQYF. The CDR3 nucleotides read TGTGCCAGTAGTATCGGGAGGGGGGGTGGAGAGCAGTACTTC. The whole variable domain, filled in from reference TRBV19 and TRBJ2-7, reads DGGITQSPKYLFRKEGQNVTLSCEQNLNHDAMYWYRQDPGQGLRLIYYSQIVNDFQKGDIAEGYSVSREKKESFPLTVTSAQKNPTAFYLCASSIGRGGGEQYFGPGTRLTVT.

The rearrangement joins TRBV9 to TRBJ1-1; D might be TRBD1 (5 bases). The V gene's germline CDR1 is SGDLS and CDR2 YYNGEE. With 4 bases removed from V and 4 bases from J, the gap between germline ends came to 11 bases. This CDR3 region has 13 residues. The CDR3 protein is CASSLGGSTEAFF. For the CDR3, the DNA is TGTGCCAGCAGCCTTGGGGGGAGCACTGAAGCTTTCTTT.

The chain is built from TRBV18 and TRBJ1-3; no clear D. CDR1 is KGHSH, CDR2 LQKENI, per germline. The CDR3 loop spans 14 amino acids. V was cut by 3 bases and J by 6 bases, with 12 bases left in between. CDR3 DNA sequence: TGTGCCAGCTCACCTGAGGTTCAAATAAACACCATATATTTT. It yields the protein CASSPEVQINTIYF.

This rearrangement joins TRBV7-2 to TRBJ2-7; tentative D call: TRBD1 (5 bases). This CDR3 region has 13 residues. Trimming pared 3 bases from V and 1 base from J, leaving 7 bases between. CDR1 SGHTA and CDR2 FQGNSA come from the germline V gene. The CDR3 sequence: CASSLTASYEQYF. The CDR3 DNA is TGTGCCAGCAGCTTGACAGCATCCTACGAGCAGTACTTC.

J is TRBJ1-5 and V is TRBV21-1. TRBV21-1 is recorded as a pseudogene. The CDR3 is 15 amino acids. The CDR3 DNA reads TGTGCCAGCAGCAATTGGAGCTATAGCAATCAGCCCCAGCATTTT. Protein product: CASSNWSYSNQPQHF.